The 2 T cell receptor beta chains below were found in one sample sequenced in a study of Siglec-9 on CD8 T cells in melanoma. The repertoire was sequenced with immunoSEQ multiplex PCR; TCRdb's copy has only in-frame clones and lacks some. The sample consists of 25,000 to 30,000 clones, 75% to 85% of them appearing once. Sequenced input: Siglec-9- CD8+ T cells sorted from blood. The receptors come from a human donor in good health.

V gene TRBV7-3 combines with J gene TRBJ2-7; TRBD1 might be the D (6 bases). V was clipped by 5 bases and J by 1 base, with 12 bases between them. CDR3 size: 14 residues. In germline, CDR1 is SGHTA, CDR2 FQGTGA. CDR3 protein: CASSPRDKSYEQYF. For the CDR3, the DNA is TGTGCCAGCAGCCCCCGGGACAAATCCTACGAGCAGTACTTC.

A few counts support this clone. The V call is TRBV28, the J call TRBJ1-1, with D tentatively TRBD1 (5 bases). The germline CDR1 and CDR2 sequences are MDHEN and SYDVKM. V gave up 3 bases and J gave up 3 bases, with 8 bases separating them. The CDR3 consists of 13 residues. The CDR3 nucleotides read TGTGCCAGCAGTTTTCGGGGGTACACTGAAGCTTTCTTT. Its translation: CASSFRGYTEAFF.